This T cell receptor beta chain emerged from a study of response to subunit inactivated influenza vaccine. Findings of the study overall: Only a handful of new T cells, the authors suggested, are recruited with each seasonal influenza vaccination.

MiXCR, applied by TCRdb to the RT-PCR reads, yields one record per CDR3 protein. Among 400,000 to 650,000 distinct CDR3 sequences listed, roughly 7.9% were seen once. This clonotype was seen many times. Antigen unknown. This CDR3 has 14 amino acids. The germline CDR1 and CDR2 sequences are SGHDN and FVKESK. V gave up 4 bases and J gave up 5 bases, with 14 bases separating them. The chain has TRBV14 and TRBJ2-5; the D call may be TRBD1 or TRBD2 (5 bases each). The sample in question was PBMCs from blood, obtained less than 30 months after vaccination. The clonotype originates from a man in his fifties or sixties who received an inactivated influenza vaccine. CDR3 amino acids: CASSPGTSMETQYF. In nucleotides, the CDR3 is TGTGCCAGCAGCCCCGGGACCTCGATGGAGACCCAGTACTTC. Full variable domain (remainder filled in from reference TRBV14 and TRBJ2-5): EAGVTQFPSHSVIEKGQTVTLRCDPISGHDNLYWYRRVMGKEIKFLLHFVKESKQDESGMPNNRFLAERTGGTYSTLKVQPAELEDSGVYFCASSPGTSMETQYFGPGTRLLVL.